These 30 T cell receptor beta chains share one sample of origin, sequenced in a study of T cell clonality in common variable immunodeficiency. Study-wide results and caveats: Common variable immunodeficiency TCR beta sequences reportedly had fewer deletions and N-nucleotide insertions.

Method: immunoSEQ multiplex PCR; TCRdb's copy keeps in-frame clones and lacks some. This sample includes 35,000 or so clones with no singletons; its ten biggest clones take up approximately 6.5%. No cognate antigen is known for these TCRs. Input material: peripheral blood mononuclear cells. These receptors all come from a human donor with common variable immunodeficiency.

This clone was seen repeatedly, ten times or more. The read comes to an end 3 residues before the CDR3 does, leaving the germline J gene to fill in the end. This chain links TRBV5-1 with TRBJ2-3, with 10 bases that match TRBD1. Per the germline V gene, CDR1 is SGHRS and CDR2 is YFSETQ. V dropped 6 bases and J dropped 0; count of bases not matched to a gene: 13. This CDR3 is built from 18 residues. The CDR3 sequence: CASTHRTGGYPSTDTQYF. CDR3 DNA (partial): TGCGCCAGCACCCACCGGACAGGGGGATACCCTAGCACAGATACG.

This clone was counted at least ten times. From the germline J gene comes the end of the CDR3, since the read stops 3 residues before it. V and J are TRBV5-4 and TRBJ2-1; TRBD1 agrees at 9 bases. Germline CDR1 reads SGHNT; CDR2 reads YYREEE (reference sequence). J lost 5 bases, V lost 2 bases, and 2 bases had no gene match. This CDR3 has 14 residues. Partial CDR3 DNA: TGTGCCAGCAGCTTCAGGGACAGGGACAATGAG. Amino acid sequence: CASSFRDRDNE. In full, the CDR3 is CASSFRDRDNEQFF.

This clone was observed at least ten times. From the germline J gene comes the end of the CDR3, since the read stops 3 residues before it. The chain joins TRBV5-1 to TRBJ2-7, with D hard to call. V lost 4 bases and J lost 5, with 10 bases in between. This CDR3 contains 12 residues. CDR1 is SGHRS, CDR2 YFSETQ, per germline. Here the CDR3 reads CASSPPGNEQYF. The CDR3 DNA, read in part, is TGCGCCAGCAGCCCCCCTGGCAACGAG. The whole variable domain, filled in from reference TRBV5-1 and TRBJ2-7, reads KAGVTQTPRYLIKTRGQQVTLSCSPISGHRSVSWYQQTPGQGLQFLFEYFSETQRNKGNFPGRFSGRQFSNSRSEMNVSTLELGDSALYLCASSPPGNEQYFGPGTRLTVT.

The sample holds a few counts of this clone. One junction end does not reproduce the germline sequence, and a read error may be involved. The missing CDR3 end, 3 residues past where the read stops, is filled in from the germline J gene. This chain uses TRBV7-7 with TRBJ1-6; D not resolved. Germline V gene lookup returns CDR1 SSHAT and CDR2 FNYEAQ (reference sequence). This CDR3 is built from 13 residues. The CDR3 here is CASSLDSNSPLHF. The covered CDR3 bases are TGTGCTAGCAGCTTAGATTCGAATTCACCC.

Comment on this clone: With the read ending 3 residues before the CDR3 end, the germline J gene is used to fill in that end. The rearrangement uses TRBV29-1 and TRBJ2-7; 9 nucleotides line up with TRBD1. CDR3 length: 15 residues. Germline CDR1 SQVTM, CDR2 ANQGSEA. V shed 7 bases, J shed 4 bases, and the junction held 14 bases outside the gene matches. CDR3 DNA, as far as it was read: TGCAGCGCATTTCGGAGCGGACAGGGGTCTTACGAG. Its protein product is CSAFRSGQGSYE. The whole CDR3 protein reads CSAFRSGQGSYEQYF.

This clone was recorded many times. The DNA ends 3 residues before the CDR3 does, and the rest of the CDR3 is filled in from the germline J gene. The chain uses TRBV18 and TRBJ2-3, with a tentative D call TRBD2 (7 bases). This CDR3 has 17 amino acids. Trimming pared 3 bases from V and 3 bases from J, leaving 19 bases between. The germline CDR1 and CDR2 sequences are KGHSH and LQKENI. The sequenced part of the CDR3 DNA is TGTGCCAGCTCACCGCAGGATAGGACTAGGGGGACAGATACG. As protein: CASSPQDRTRGTDT. The whole CDR3 protein reads CASSPQDRTRGTDTQYF.

This clone was seen at least ten times. The read ends 3 residues shy of where the CDR3 ends; the end is completed using the germline J gene. The rearrangement joins TRBV7-2 to TRBJ1-1, with TRBD1 as a possible D gene (6 bases). There are 15 residues in the CDR3. V lost 0 bases, J lost 0 bases, and 8 bases lay in between. CDR1 SGHTA and CDR2 FQGNSA come from the germline V gene. The CDR3 bases that were read are TGTGCCAGCAGCTTAGCGGGGGCGGTGAACACTGAA. As protein: CASSLAGAVNTE. The entire CDR3 is CASSLAGAVNTEAFF. The full variable domain, in which reference TRBV7-2 and TRBJ1-1 provide the parts outside the CDR3, is GAGVSQSPSNKVTEKGKDVELRCDPISGHTALYWYRQSLGQGLEFLIYFQGNSAPDKSGLPSDRFSAERTGGSVSTLTIQRTQQEDSAVYLCASSLAGAVNTEAFFGQGTRLTVV.

This clone was observed a handful of times. The CDR3 DNA, read in part, is TGTGCCAGCAGTGAGGTAGGACAGGGGGTCCATGAG. It yields the protein CASSEVGQGVHE. The full CDR3 sequence reads CASSEVGQGVHEQFF. The rearrangement uses TRBV6-1 and TRBJ2-1; 10 nucleotides line up with TRBD1. The CDR3 goes on 3 residues after the read ends, and that part is filled in from the germline J gene. V gave up 3 bases and J gave up 8 bases; unmatched junction bases: 7. Per germline, CDR1 MNHNS and CDR2 SASEGT. The CDR3 has 15 amino acids.

Ten or more counts support this clone. The chain's CDR3 is CASRDFLGTPLHF. The part of the CDR3 DNA that was read is TGTGCCAGCAGGGACTTCCTAGGAACACCC. The chain has TRBV2 and TRBJ1-6; D remains unclear. The read is 3 residues too short to cover the CDR3 end, so that end is filled in from the germline J gene. The CDR3 is 13 amino acids. Trimming cost V 6 bases and J 11 bases, with 14 bases left between them. Germline-derived CDR1 and CDR2 are SNHLY and FYNNEI.

This clone was found many times. The read comes to an end 3 residues before the CDR3 does, leaving the germline J gene to fill in the end. The rearrangement joins TRBV19 to TRBJ2-2; no definite D call. The CDR3 has 12 amino acids. Germline values: CDR1 LNHDA, CDR2 SQIVND (reference sequence). Trimming left V 6 bases short and J 5 bases short, with 7 bases between. The CDR3 spells CASRSLTGELFF. Partial CDR3 DNA: TGTGCCAGTAGATCCTTAACCGGGGAG.

This clone occurred a few times. From the germline J gene comes the end of the CDR3, since the read stops 3 residues before it. The V call is TRBV18, the J call TRBJ2-6; the D gene is possibly TRBD2 (6 bases). This CDR3 is built from 17 residues. Germline V gene data show CDR1 as KGHSH and CDR2 as LQKENI. Between the trimmed V and J ends, which lost 3 bases and 2 bases, there was a span of 14 bases. CDR3 sequence: CASSPLSSGAGANVLTF. The CDR3 DNA, read in part, is TGTGCCAGCTCACCCTTGAGTTCGGGGGCTGGGGCCAACGTC.

This clone showed up just a few times. The read ends 3 residues shy of where the CDR3 ends; the end is completed using the germline J gene. The chain couples TRBV5-1 to TRBJ1-2; the match to TRBD1 covers 10 bases. Trimming at V came to 2 bases and at J to 7 bases, leaving 8 bases not matched to a gene. Germline loops: CDR1 SGHRS, CDR2 YFSETQ. This CDR3 has 15 residues. This CDR3 reads CASSFGDRGHSGYTF. The covered CDR3 bases are TGCGCCAGCAGCTTTGGCGACAGGGGGCATAGTGGC. Based on the CDR3 plus reference TRBV5-1 and TRBJ1-2, the full variable domain is KAGVTQTPRYLIKTRGQQVTLSCSPISGHRSVSWYQQTPGQGLQFLFEYFSETQRNKGNFPGRFSGRQFSNSRSEMNVSTLELGDSALYLCASSFGDRGHSGYTFGSGTRLTVV.

This clone showed up many times. Read coverage stops 3 residues before the CDR3 terminus; the germline J gene supplies the remainder. The rearrangement links TRBV11-2 to TRBJ2-5; possibly TRBD1 for D (7 bases). This CDR3 spans 15 amino acids. In germline, CDR1 is SGHAT, CDR2 FQNNGV. The V end was cut by 5 bases, the J end by 2 bases, with 15 bases between. CDR3 sequence: CASSQGGGQQETQYF. The part of the CDR3 DNA that was read is TGTGCCAGCAGCCAGGGGGGCGGGCAACAAGAGACC.

Comments on this clone: Coverage ceases 3 residues before the CDR3 finishes, and the germline J gene fills in the end. The chain has TRBV11-2 and TRBJ1-4; D is possibly TRBD1 (6 bases). Between the trimmed V and J ends, which lost 5 bases and 4 bases, there was a span of 14 bases. The germline CDR1 and CDR2 sequences are SGHAT and FQNNGV. The length of the CDR3 is 15 residues. CDR3 sequence reads: CASSPGGQFNEKLFF. The DNA read from the CDR3 is TGTGCCAGCAGCCCAGGCGGACAGTTTAATGAAAAA. Full variable domain (missing parts from reference TRBV11-2 and TRBJ1-4): EAGVAQSPRYKIIEKRQSVAFWCNPISGHATLYWYQQILGQGPKLLIQFQNNGVVDDSQLPKDRFSAERLKGVDSTLKIQPAKLEDSAVYLCASSPGGQFNEKLFFGSGTQLSVL.

Details on this clone: The CDR3 is cut off 3 residues early in the read; its end comes from the germline J gene. This chain links TRBV19 with TRBJ1-3; tentatively, D is TRBD1 (5 bases). Germline CDR1 and CDR2: LNHDA and SQIVND (reference sequence). V gave up 4 bases and J gave up 4 bases, with 17 bases separating them. CDR3 length: 16 residues. CDR3 DNA (partial): TGTGCCAGTAGTAGCCTGACAGCGGGAAAGGGAAACACC. Residues: CASSSLTAGKGNT. The complete CDR3 reads CASSSLTAGKGNTIYF. Complete variable domain (other parts from reference TRBV19 and TRBJ1-3): DGGITQSPKYLFRKEGQNVTLSCEQNLNHDAMYWYRQDPGQGLRLIYYSQIVNDFQKGDIAEGYSVSREKKESFPLTVTSAQKNPTAFYLCASSSLTAGKGNTIYFGEGSWLTVV.

This clone was seen only a few times. The read ends 3 residues early relative to the CDR3; the germline J gene fills the gap. The chain has TRBV7-9 and TRBJ1-6, with D tentatively TRBD1 (6 bases). CDR3 length: 15 amino acids. Deletions cut 4 bases from V and 10 bases from J, with 17 bases between. The germline V gene has CDR1 SEHNR and CDR2 FQNEAQ (reference sequence). This CDR3 is CASSSGQREKSPLHF. The CDR3 bases that were read are TGTGCCAGCAGCTCCGGACAGAGGGAAAAGTCACCC. Based on the CDR3 plus reference TRBV7-9 and TRBJ1-6, the full variable domain is DTGVSQNPRHKITKRGQNVTFRCDPISEHNRLYWYRQTLGQGPEFLTYFQNEAQLEKSRLLSDRFSAERPKGSFSTLEIQRTEQGDSAMYLCASSSGQREKSPLHFGNGTRLTVT.

A word on this clone: From the germline J gene comes the end of the CDR3, since the read stops 3 residues before it. The V gene is TRBV19, the J gene TRBJ2-3; the D gene is possibly TRBD1 (5 bases). CDR3 length equals 15 residues. Germline V gene sequence: CDR1 LNHDA, CDR2 SQIVND (reference sequence). V lost 3 bases, J lost 0 bases, and 10 bases lay in between. The CDR3 reads CASSIKGKSTDTQYF. The sequenced part of the CDR3 DNA is TGTGCCAGTAGTATTAAGGGGAAGAGCACAGATACG.

This clone showed up many times. The read is 3 residues too short to cover the CDR3 end, so that end is filled in from the germline J gene. This sequence joins TRBV19 and TRBJ1-2, with 7 bases matching TRBD1. The CDR3 contains 14 residues. Germline CDR1 LNHDA, CDR2 SQIVND (reference sequence). The CDR3 loop reads CASSMRRDSIGYTF. CDR3 DNA, as far as it was read: TGTGCCAGTAGTATGCGAAGGGACAGCATCGGC.

Notes on this clone: The read ends 3 residues early relative to the CDR3; the germline J gene fills the gap. This rearrangement joins TRBV2 to TRBJ1-5; D is possibly TRBD1 (5 bases). The V gene lost 0 bases and the J gene lost 8 bases, with 11 bases spanning the gap. The germline gives CDR1 SNHLY, CDR2 FYNNEI. The CDR3 runs 14 residues. CDR3 DNA, as far as it was read: TGTGCCAGCAGTGAAGCCCGGGGGGTAGAGCCC. As protein: CASSEARGVEP. The entire CDR3 reads CASSEARGVEPQHF.

This clone was counted at least ten times. The read finishes 3 residues shy of the CDR3 end, and the germline J gene is used to complete it. The chain joins TRBV19 to TRBJ2-5, with 9 bases matching TRBD2. Germline V CDR1 and CDR2: LNHDA, SQIVND (reference sequence). This CDR3 comprises 15 residues. Germline trimming cut 2 bases from V and 5 bases from J; bases unmatched to any gene: 6. CDR3 loop: CASSILAGPGETQYF. The CDR3 bases that were read are TGTGCCAGTAGTATACTAGCGGGGCCCGGGGAGACC.

In this sample, this clone turned up many times. The read terminates 3 residues ahead of where the CDR3 ends, so the germline J gene completes it. The rearrangement joins TRBV19 to TRBJ2-1, with D tentatively TRBD2 (5 bases). Germline lookup yields CDR1 LNHDA and CDR2 SQIVND (reference sequence). V lost 6 bases and J 7 bases, leaving 22 bases between the germline ends. The length of the CDR3 is 16 residues. CDR3 bases read: TGTGCCAGTAGGGGGTTCCGGGCCGGGGTGGGAAATGAG. It yields the protein CASRGFRAGVGNE. In full, the CDR3 is CASRGFRAGVGNEQFF.

This clone was counted ten times or more. The CDR3 goes on 3 residues after the read ends, and that part is filled in from the germline J gene. V gene TRBV6-1 combines with J gene TRBJ2-3, with 9 bases aligning to TRBD1. The CDR3 length is 15 residues. In germline, CDR1 is MNHNS, CDR2 SASEGT. The trim removed 4 bases at V and 2 bases at J, leaving 4 bases unmatched. The DNA read from the CDR3 is TGTGCCAGCAGTGGAGGGACAGGGTCCACAGATACG. Its translation is CASSGGTGSTDT. The CDR3 reads in full as CASSGGTGSTDTQYF.

Details on this clone: The read is 3 residues too short to cover the CDR3 end, so that end is filled in from the germline J gene. V and J are TRBV18 and TRBJ2-3; D is perhaps TRBD2 (6 bases). V gave up 5 bases and J gave up 5 bases, with 14 bases separating them. Germline V CDR1 and CDR2: KGHSH, LQKENI. This CDR3 is built from 14 residues. The CDR3 DNA, read in part, is TGTGCCAGCTCAACCGGGACTGGGGGAGATACG. Translating it yields CASSTGTGGDT. The complete CDR3 protein is CASSTGTGGDTQYF.

This clone was picked up many times. Read data end 3 residues before the CDR3 end; the end is taken from the germline J gene. The gene calls are TRBV20-1 and TRBJ1-1; D is unclear. The CDR3 sequence is 12 residues long. Trimming shortened V by 0 bases and J by 4 bases, and 6 bases separated the two germline ends. Germline CDR1 DFQATT, CDR2 SNEGSKA (reference sequence). Partial CDR3 DNA: TGCAGTGCTAGAGATCAGGTCACTGAA. As protein: CSARDQVTE. The full CDR3 protein reads CSARDQVTEAFF.

This clone was counted between two and nine times. The read gets to within 3 residues of the CDR3 end, and the germline J gene fills in the rest. This chain uses TRBV5-1 with TRBJ1-6; 9 bases are shared with TRBD1. J lost 7 bases, V lost 4 bases, and 6 bases had no gene match. This CDR3 has 15 residues. In germline, CDR1 is SGHRS, CDR2 YFSETQ. The CDR3 bases that were read are TGCGCCAGCAGCGTTCGACAGGGGGAGAATTCACCC. It codes for CASSVRQGENSP. The entire CDR3 is CASSVRQGENSPLHF.

Here the CDR3 reads CAWRQGLGNQPQHF. Incomplete CDR3 DNA: TGTGCCTGGAGACAGGGGTTGGGCAATCAGCCC. The chain links TRBV30 to TRBJ1-5; TRBD1 aligns across 7 bases. The read is 3 residues too short to cover the CDR3 end, so that end is filled in from the germline J gene. This CDR3 has 14 amino acids. Germline-derived CDR1 and CDR2 are GTSNPN and SVGIG (reference sequence). J gave up 2 bases and V 3 bases, and 4 bases lay outside the gene matches. Variable domain in full (rest from reference TRBV30 and TRBJ1-5): SQTIHQWPATLVQPVGSPLSLECTVEGTSNPNLYWYRQAAGRGLQLLFYSVGIGQISSEVPQNLSASRPQDRQFILSSKKLLLSDSGFYLCAWRQGLGNQPQHFGDGTRLSIL.

This clone was found many times. The read ends 3 residues early relative to the CDR3; the germline J gene fills the gap. The chain couples TRBV5-1 to TRBJ1-4; the D is unclear. Trimming pared 0 bases from V and 0 bases from J, leaving 9 bases between. CDR1 is SGHRS, CDR2 YFSETQ, per germline. The length of the CDR3 is 16 residues. CDR3 sequence reads: CASSLEPSTTNEKLFF. CDR3 DNA, as far as it was read: TGCGCCAGCAGCTTGGAGCCCTCAACAACTAATGAAAAA.

This clone came up many times. The read ends 3 residues early relative to the CDR3; the germline J gene fills the gap. This rearrangement joins TRBV7-6 to TRBJ2-2; 14 bases line up with TRBD2. V trimming: 5 bases; J trimming: 3 bases; junction bases outside the gene matches: 5. The germline CDR1 and CDR2 sequences are SGHVS and FNYEAQ. This CDR3 comprises 17 residues. The CDR3 DNA, read in part, is TGTGCCAGCAGCCCGGGACTAGCGGGGGACTACACCGGGGAG. It codes for CASSPGLAGDYTGE. The full CDR3 is CASSPGLAGDYTGELFF. The entire variable domain, with the rest obtained from reference TRBV7-6 and TRBJ2-2, is as follows: GAGVSQSPRYKVTKRGQDVALRCDPISGHVSLYWYRQALGQGPEFLTYFNYEAQQDKSGLPNDRFSAERPEGSISTLTIQRTEQRDSAMYRCASSPGLAGDYTGELFFGEGSRLTVL.

At least ten counts were recorded for this clone. The missing CDR3 end, 3 residues past where the read stops, is filled in from the germline J gene. The chain links TRBV30 to TRBJ1-1; maybe TRBD1 (5 bases). Germline lookup yields CDR1 GTSNPN and CDR2 SVGIG (reference sequence). The CDR3 contains 14 residues. CDR3 residues: CAWSVGGETIEAFF. The covered CDR3 bases are TGTGCCTGGAGTGTGGGGGGGGAAACTATCGAA. Variable domain in full (rest from reference TRBV30 and TRBJ1-1): SQTIHQWPATLVQPVGSPLSLECTVEGTSNPNLYWYRQAAGRGLQLLFYSVGIGQISSEVPQNLSASRPQDRQFILSSKKLLLSDSGFYLCAWSVGGETIEAFFGQGTRLTVV.

Remarks on this clone: The read gets to within 3 residues of the CDR3 end, and the germline J gene fills in the rest. The genes are TRBV19 and TRBJ2-7; the match to TRBD2 covers 8 bases. Per the germline V gene, CDR1 is LNHDA and CDR2 is SQIVND (reference sequence). The CDR3 totals 15 residues. Losses at the gene ends were 5 bases for V and 4 bases for J; bases not matched to a gene: 10. This chain's CDR3 is CASSVAGGPLYEQYF. The CDR3 bases that were read are TGTGCCAGTAGTGTCGCGGGGGGACCGTTATACGAG.